This T cell receptor (beta chain) stems from a study of blood T cell repertoires in COVID-19. Self-reported history from a screening survey and questionnaire set each donor's cohort. Before they entered the study, exposed participants had met a COVID-19 case within 2 weeks. Profiled with immunoSEQ multiplex PCR; TCRdb holds only in-frame clones, not every one. The table records about 240,000 clones, about 80% of them present only once. Sequencing was done on a sample of PBMCs or T cells enriched from blood (not recorded which). This sequence originates from a woman in her forties who had been exposed to COVID-19.

CDR3 protein: CASNSAGGVETQYF. The CDR3 DNA reads TGCGCCAGCAATTCAGCGGGGGGTGTAGAGACCCAGTACTTC. The rearrangement uses TRBV5-1 and TRBJ2-5; 9 bases are shared with TRBD2. The CDR3 is 14 amino acids. Trimming took 6 bases from V and 4 from J; bases not matched to a gene: 7. The germline CDR1 and CDR2 sequences are SGHRS and YFSETQ.